This T cell receptor (beta chain) was captured in a study of cytomegalovirus exposure and HLA in healthy donors. A multiplex PCR was run with 60 Vbeta primers and 13 Jbeta primers. The assay was immunoSEQ multiplex PCR, and TCRdb's table has in-frame clones only and misses some. The repertoire holds around 130,000 clones, 75% seen once, with under 3% in the top ten. This clone showed up just a few times. V was clipped by 4 bases and J by 2 bases; unmatched bases: 8. This CDR3 contains 16 residues. Germline V gene sequence: CDR1 MNHNS, CDR2 SASEGT. The TCR originated in a woman in her forties in good health and CMV-seropositive. The chain links TRBV6-1 to TRBJ2-3; 8 bases are shared with TRBD2. Sample: PBMCs. In DNA, the CDR3 is TGTGCCAGCAGTGCCCTGACTAGCGTTCCCACAGATACGCAGTATTTT. Its translation: CASSALTSVPTDTQYF.